Sequencing of this T cell receptor beta chain was carried out in a study of regulatory T cells in long-lasting Graves disease. Findings and caveats of the study: TRBV28 was favored in persistent disease, as were TRBJ1-2 and TRBJ2-5. Peripheral blood was the sole material, not thyroid tissue. Patients whose Graves' disease persisted exhibited lower TCR diversity than those newly diagnosed.

In germline, CDR1 is SGHRS, CDR2 YFSETQ. The V end lost 1 base, the J end lost 2 bases, and 13 bases lay between the germline ends. This CDR3 spans 15 amino acids. Investigators prepared the TCR beta libraries by applying iRepertoire HTBI primers and Arm-PCR of CDR3 regions. The authors' processing: Analysis of the samples identified about 62 TRBV and 14 TRBJ segments. TCRdb independently ran MiXCR on the multiplex PCR reads; one entry per CDR3 protein. The authors' filters were not applied to this entry. The table includes 350,000 to 500,000 distinct CDR3 sequences, 21% detected once. The sample's time point: persistent/refractory GD, antithyroid drugs over 5 years with positive TRAb. From PBMCs, RNA was extracted and then used to make the TCR library. This clonotype was seen ten or more times. Its antigen is still unknown.

The sequencing used peripheral blood mononuclear cells (PBMCs), collected when the disease was refractory, from a patient treated with antithyroid drugs. V usage is TRBV5-1 and J usage is TRBJ2-7; D is undetermined. The clonotype comes from a female donor with Graves disease. The CDR3: CASSLMRQSPYEQYF. CDR3 in DNA: TGCGCCAGCAGCTTGATGAGGCAGTCCCCCTACGAGCAGTACTTC.